The 29 T cell receptor beta chains presented below share a single source sample, sequenced in a study of shared clonotypes between healthy human individuals. Sequencing used immunoSEQ multiplex PCR; TCRdb keeps in-frame clones, though not all of them. Here the sample spans 2 million to 2.5 million clones, under 97% being singletons. Input material: naive CD4+ T cells sorted from blood. The sample's subset: CD45RA+ positively selected. Every receptor here comes from a man aged 18 to 30 in good health.

The chain links TRBV10-3 to TRBJ2-7; a possible D gene is TRBD2 (6 bases). The CDR3 loop spans 15 amino acids. The V and J ends lost 0 bases and 5 bases respectively, with 14 bases between them. The germline CDR1 and CDR2 sequences are ENHRY and SYGVKD. CDR3 amino acids: CAISESGQGGHEQYF. The CDR3 DNA reads TGTGCCATCAGTGAGTCAGGGCAGGGAGGTCACGAGCAGTACTTC.

A note on this clone: Other DNA sequences in the sample encode the same CDR3. This chain connects TRBV4-1 to TRBJ1-2; 8 positions match TRBD1. CDR3 length equals 13 residues. The J segment lost 5 bases and the V segment lost 3 bases, leaving 2 bases of the junction unmatched. In germline, CDR1 is MGHRA, CDR2 YSYEKL. CDR3 region: CASSHGQGYGYTF. In DNA, the CDR3 is TGCGCCAGCAGCCATGGACAGGGATATGGCTACACCTTC.

In its sample, this clone was seen once. CDR3 residues: CASSEGQLFYEQYF. CDR3 nucleotide sequence: TGTGCCAGCAGTGAAGGACAGTTATTTTACGAGCAGTACTTC. The V and J genes are TRBV2 and TRBJ2-7, with TRBD1 as a possible D gene (5 bases). The germline CDR1 and CDR2 sequences are SNHLY and FYNNEI. The V and J ends lost 1 base and 4 bases respectively, with 11 bases between them. This CDR3 is built from 14 residues.

This clone was detected only once. This sequence joins TRBV6-6 and TRBJ1-4, with D hard to call. Trimming left V 0 bases short and J 8 bases short, with 10 bases between. The CDR3 is made up of 14 amino acids. Germline V CDR1 and CDR2: MNHNY, SVGAGI (reference sequence). This CDR3 is CASSYSISLEKLFF. CDR3 nucleotide sequence: TGTGCCAGCAGTTACTCGATTTCTTTGGAAAAACTGTTTTTT.

The V and J genes are TRBV10-3 and TRBJ2-2; D is uncertain. The V and J ends lost 0 bases and 7 bases respectively, with 9 bases between them. This CDR3 comprises 14 residues. Germline assignment: CDR1 ENHRY and CDR2 SYGVKD. CDR3 nucleotide sequence: TGTGCCATCAGTGAGTCGGCAAACGGCGGGGAGCTGTTTTTT. Translated: CAISESANGGELFF.

V usage is TRBV18 and J usage is TRBJ1-1, with a weak D call TRBD1 (5 bases). CDR3 length equals 13 residues. Trimming left V 2 bases short and J 3 bases short, with 7 bases between. Germline CDR1 KGHSH, CDR2 LQKENI. In DNA form, the CDR3 reads TGTGCCAGCTCACCATGGGGGGACACTGAAGCTTTCTTT. This encodes CASSPWGDTEAFF. Supplemented by reference TRBV18 and TRBJ1-1, the full variable domain reads NAGVMQNPRHLVRRRGQEARLRCSPMKGHSHVYWYRQLPEEGLKFMVYLQKENIIDESGMPKERFSAEFPKEGPSILRIQQVVRGDSAAYFCASSPWGDTEAFFGQGTRLTVV.

The chain uses TRBV2 and TRBJ1-2; D not resolved. Trimming shortened V by 5 bases and J by 4 bases, and 17 bases separated the two germline ends. The CDR3 spans 15 residues. Germline values: CDR1 SNHLY, CDR2 FYNNEI. As DNA, the CDR3 is TGTGCCAGCAGTCGAAACCCCGACGGCCTCTATGGCTACACCTTC. Its translation: CASSRNPDGLYGYTF.

This chain joins TRBV30 and TRBJ2-7, with D perhaps TRBD2 (6 bases). V lost 1 base and J lost 2, with 12 bases in between. The CDR3 is 14 residues long. Germline V CDR1 and CDR2: GTSNPN, SVGIG (reference sequence). CDR3 in amino acids: CAWSEGGAPYEQYF. CDR3 bases: TGTGCCTGGAGTGAAGGCGGGGCCCCCTACGAGCAGTACTTC.

In the case of this clone: This sample also contains other DNA sequences that code for the same CDR3. The gene calls are TRBV7-9 and TRBJ2-3; TRBD1 agrees at 8 bases. With V trimmed by 5 bases and J by 6 bases, 1 base remained unmatched. The CDR3 runs 12 residues. Looked up from germline, CDR1 is SEHNR and CDR2 is FQNEAQ (reference sequence). CDR3 DNA: TGTGCCAGCAGCCCAGGGGGCGATACGCAGTATTTT. Protein product: CASSPGGDTQYF.

This sequence joins TRBV4-1 and TRBJ1-2; D ambiguous. Germline V gives CDR1 MGHRA, CDR2 YSYEKL. This CDR3 is 13 amino acids long. Deletions cut 0 bases from V and 7 bases from J, with 9 bases between. The CDR3 region has the DNA TGCGCCAGCAGCCAAGATAAACGCGGTGGCTACACCTTC. Residues: CASSQDKRGGYTF.

This chain links TRBV30 with TRBJ1-5, with D possibly TRBD1 on 5 matching bases. Germline V gene sequence: CDR1 GTSNPN, CDR2 SVGIG (reference sequence). CDR3 length: 13 residues. The V end was cut by 1 base, the J end by 4 bases, with 8 bases between. The CDR3 DNA sequence: TGTGCCTGGAGTGGGGACTTGAATCAGCCCCAGCATTTT. Translated: CAWSGDLNQPQHF.

The genes are TRBV6-4 and TRBJ2-1, with 7 bases fitting TRBD2. The length of the CDR3 is 15 residues. Germline values: CDR1 MRHNA, CDR2 SNTAGT. Trimming at V came to 8 bases and at J to 5 bases, leaving 12 bases not matched to a gene. CDR3 protein: CASGHRGEPHNEQFF. CDR3 nucleotides: TGTGCCAGCGGCCATCGGGGGGAGCCGCACAATGAGCAGTTCTTC.

This chain joins TRBV5-1 and TRBJ2-3; D is unclear. The CDR3 is made up of 16 amino acids. Germline loops: CDR1 SGHRS, CDR2 YFSETQ. The V end lost 6 bases, the J end lost 2 bases, and 19 bases lay between the germline ends. CDR3 loop: CASKVGVSPYTDTQYF. DNA of the CDR3: TGCGCCAGCAAGGTCGGTGTATCCCCTTACACAGATACGCAGTATTTT.

This chain links TRBV2 with TRBJ1-6, with a possible D match to TRBD1 (5 bases). Trimming cost V 4 bases and J 7 bases, with 8 bases left between them. Germline values: CDR1 SNHLY, CDR2 FYNNEI. The CDR3 contains 13 residues. CDR3: CASSVDSNSPLHF. In DNA, the CDR3 is TGTGCCAGCAGTGTTGACAGCAATTCACCCCTCCACTTT. The full variable domain, with the rest looked up from reference TRBV2 and TRBJ1-6, is EPEVTQTPSHQVTQMGQEVILRCVPISNHLYFYWYRQILGQKVEFLVSFYNNEISEKSEIFDDQFSVERPDGSNFTLKIRSTKLEDSAMYFCASSVDSNSPLHFGNGTRLTVT.

The chain uses TRBV4-1 and TRBJ1-2, with TRBD1 matching 9 bases. The CDR3 sequence is 16 residues long. V was clipped by 0 bases and J by 5 bases; unmatched bases: 7. Germline V gene lookup returns CDR1 MGHRA and CDR2 YSYEKL. Here the CDR3 DNA reads TGCGCCAGCAGCCAAGATCCTTCCGGGACAGGGTATGGCTACACCTTC. This encodes CASSQDPSGTGYGYTF.

Notes on this clone: This sample includes further DNA sequences coding for the same CDR3. The rearrangement uses TRBV6-5 and TRBJ1-2; D is unresolved. The CDR3 is made up of 13 amino acids. Germline assignment: CDR1 MNHEY and CDR2 SVGAGI. The ends were cut back, 2 bases at V and 4 bases at J, with 8 bases in the middle. The CDR3 region is CASSYREGYGYTF. Here the CDR3 DNA reads TGTGCCAGCAGTTACAGGGAAGGCTATGGCTACACCTTC.

The chain couples TRBV4-1 to TRBJ1-4, with D unclear. Germline assignment: CDR1 MGHRA and CDR2 YSYEKL. Trimming took 0 bases from V and 5 from J, leaving 16 bases between them. The CDR3 extends over 17 amino acids. CDR3: CASSQDFLGSLNEKLFF. The DNA of the CDR3 is TGCGCCAGCAGCCAAGATTTTCTGGGCAGTCTAAATGAAAAACTGTTTTTT.

J is TRBJ2-5 and V is TRBV28, with D possibly being TRBD1 (5 bases). V dropped 3 bases and J dropped 5 bases, with 10 bases sitting between them. CDR1 and CDR2 from the germline V gene are MDHEN and SYDVKM. This CDR3 has 13 residues. The CDR3 loop reads CASSLVQVETQYF. The CDR3 nucleotides are TGTGCCAGCAGTTTGGTACAGGTGGAGACCCAGTACTTC.

The V and J genes are TRBV11-2 and TRBJ1-3, with D tentatively TRBD1 (5 bases). Germline V lookup: CDR1 SGHAT, CDR2 FQNNGV. CDR3 size: 16 residues. Trimming removed 1 base at V and 4 bases at J, with 14 bases between. This CDR3 is CASSLGGSGRGNTIYF. For the CDR3, the DNA is TGTGCCAGCAGCTTAGGGGGCTCCGGTCGGGGAAACACCATATATTTT.

V and J are TRBV15 and TRBJ2-7; possibly TRBD1 or TRBD2 for D (5 bases each). Germline V lookup: CDR1 LNHNV, CDR2 YYDKDF (reference sequence). The CDR3 is 14 amino acids. V was trimmed by 0 bases and J by 4 bases, leaving 10 bases between them. The CDR3, as DNA: TGTGCCACCAGCAGAGAGGCAGGGACGTACGAGCAGTACTTC. Protein product: CATSREAGTYEQYF.

This chain uses TRBV7-9 with TRBJ2-7; 7 nucleotides align to TRBD1. This CDR3 contains 13 residues. V lost 4 bases and J lost 2; bases outside the gene matches: 2. CDR1 and CDR2 (germline): SEHNR, FQNEAQ (reference sequence). The CDR3 nucleotides read TGTGCCAGCAGCTCACAGGGGACCTACGAGCAGTACTTC. As protein: CASSSQGTYEQYF.

Remarks on this clone: At one of its ends the junction is not consistent with the germline gene, which may arise from a read error. The J gene is TRBJ2-5, the V gene TRBV30; D is unresolved. The CDR3 has 12 residues. CDR1 is GTSNPN, CDR2 SVGIG, per germline (reference sequence). CDR3 in DNA: TGTGCCTGGAGCTTCTTCCAAGGGACCCAGTACTTC. Translated, it gives CAWSFFQGTQYF.

The chain joins TRBV7-9 to TRBJ1-2; TRBD1 matches at 11 bases. After removal of 5 bases from V and 0 bases from J, the junction contained 8 bases not matched to a gene. Germline CDR1 and CDR2: SEHNR and FQNEAQ (reference sequence). CDR3 size: 17 residues. CDR3 protein: CASSRTGQGAANYGYTF. The CDR3 DNA is TGTGCCAGCAGCCGTACAGGACAGGGGGCGGCTAACTATGGCTACACCTTC.

The rearrangement joins TRBV2 to TRBJ1-1, with TRBD1 matching over 9 bases. V lost 4 bases to trimming and J lost 7 bases; unmatched junction nucleotides: 1. Germline CDR1 is SNHLY and CDR2 is FYNNEI. CDR3 size: 12 residues. The CDR3 sequence is CASSGTGVEAFF. DNA for the CDR3: TGTGCCAGCAGTGGGACAGGGGTTGAAGCTTTCTTT.

This clone was counted once. The J gene is TRBJ1-5, the V gene TRBV7-2, with D possibly being TRBD1 (6 bases). CDR3 length: 14 residues. With 2 bases removed from V and 3 bases from J, the gap between germline ends came to 8 bases. Germline values: CDR1 SGHTA, CDR2 FQGNSA. The CDR3 loop reads CASSLWTVNQPQHF. Written as DNA, the CDR3 is TGTGCCAGCAGCTTATGGACAGTCAATCAGCCCCAGCATTTT.

The genes are TRBV6-4 and TRBJ1-1; no definite D call. Trimming pared 4 bases from V and 1 base from J, leaving 7 bases between. The CDR3 has 13 amino acids. In germline, CDR1 is MRHNA, CDR2 SNTAGT. The CDR3 sequence: CASSGKGNTEAFF. CDR3 DNA: TGTGCCAGCAGTGGTAAGGGGAACACTGAAGCTTTCTTT.

The chain is built from TRBV25-1 and TRBJ2-7; D might be TRBD1 or TRBD2, each matching 5 bases. CDR1 and CDR2 from the germline V gene are MGHDK and SYGVNS. V lost 1 base, J lost 0 bases, and 13 bases lay in between. The CDR3 contains 16 residues. This CDR3 reads CASSEWGKGSSYEQYF. The DNA for the CDR3 is TGTGCCAGCAGTGAATGGGGGAAGGGGAGCTCCTACGAGCAGTACTTC.

The V call is TRBV15, the J call TRBJ2-3; D assignment may be TRBD1 or TRBD2 (6 bases each). The CDR3 has 16 residues. Trimming left V 2 bases short and J 1 base short, with 13 bases between. Looked up from germline, CDR1 is LNHNV and CDR2 is YYDKDF (reference sequence). The DNA of the CDR3 is TGTGCCACCAGCAGATACAGGGAGGCCGGCACAGATACGCAGTATTTT. Its protein product is CATSRYREAGTDTQYF.

The chain links TRBV2 to TRBJ1-4, with 10 bases identical to TRBD1. This CDR3 is built from 16 residues. Germline CDR1 and CDR2: SNHLY and FYNNEI. V was clipped by 2 bases and J by 2 bases; unmatched bases: 2. The CDR3: CASSERGQGTNEKLFF. The DNA of the CDR3 is TGTGCCAGCAGTGAAAGGGGACAGGGGACTAATGAAAAACTGTTTTTT.